This T cell receptor beta chain was captured by sequencing in a study of identical twins. CDR1 and CDR2 (germline): SGHRS, YFSETQ. The CDR3 is 15 amino acids. MiXCR was run by TCRdb on the 5' RACE reads, yielding one entry per CDR3 protein. The repertoire holds 1.5 million to 2 million distinct CDR3 sequences, with around 33% as singletons. In regard to this clonotype: The junction differs from germline at one of its ends, possibly a read error.

Sequences were obtained from cord blood. The chain employs TRBV5-1 and TRBJ2-3; 11 bases are shared with TRBD2. The receptor was isolated from a newborn girl in good health. CDR3 sequence reads: CASSSLAGAEDTRYF. As DNA, the CDR3 is TGCGCTAGCAGCTCACTAGCGGGAGCAGAAGATACGCGGTATTTT.